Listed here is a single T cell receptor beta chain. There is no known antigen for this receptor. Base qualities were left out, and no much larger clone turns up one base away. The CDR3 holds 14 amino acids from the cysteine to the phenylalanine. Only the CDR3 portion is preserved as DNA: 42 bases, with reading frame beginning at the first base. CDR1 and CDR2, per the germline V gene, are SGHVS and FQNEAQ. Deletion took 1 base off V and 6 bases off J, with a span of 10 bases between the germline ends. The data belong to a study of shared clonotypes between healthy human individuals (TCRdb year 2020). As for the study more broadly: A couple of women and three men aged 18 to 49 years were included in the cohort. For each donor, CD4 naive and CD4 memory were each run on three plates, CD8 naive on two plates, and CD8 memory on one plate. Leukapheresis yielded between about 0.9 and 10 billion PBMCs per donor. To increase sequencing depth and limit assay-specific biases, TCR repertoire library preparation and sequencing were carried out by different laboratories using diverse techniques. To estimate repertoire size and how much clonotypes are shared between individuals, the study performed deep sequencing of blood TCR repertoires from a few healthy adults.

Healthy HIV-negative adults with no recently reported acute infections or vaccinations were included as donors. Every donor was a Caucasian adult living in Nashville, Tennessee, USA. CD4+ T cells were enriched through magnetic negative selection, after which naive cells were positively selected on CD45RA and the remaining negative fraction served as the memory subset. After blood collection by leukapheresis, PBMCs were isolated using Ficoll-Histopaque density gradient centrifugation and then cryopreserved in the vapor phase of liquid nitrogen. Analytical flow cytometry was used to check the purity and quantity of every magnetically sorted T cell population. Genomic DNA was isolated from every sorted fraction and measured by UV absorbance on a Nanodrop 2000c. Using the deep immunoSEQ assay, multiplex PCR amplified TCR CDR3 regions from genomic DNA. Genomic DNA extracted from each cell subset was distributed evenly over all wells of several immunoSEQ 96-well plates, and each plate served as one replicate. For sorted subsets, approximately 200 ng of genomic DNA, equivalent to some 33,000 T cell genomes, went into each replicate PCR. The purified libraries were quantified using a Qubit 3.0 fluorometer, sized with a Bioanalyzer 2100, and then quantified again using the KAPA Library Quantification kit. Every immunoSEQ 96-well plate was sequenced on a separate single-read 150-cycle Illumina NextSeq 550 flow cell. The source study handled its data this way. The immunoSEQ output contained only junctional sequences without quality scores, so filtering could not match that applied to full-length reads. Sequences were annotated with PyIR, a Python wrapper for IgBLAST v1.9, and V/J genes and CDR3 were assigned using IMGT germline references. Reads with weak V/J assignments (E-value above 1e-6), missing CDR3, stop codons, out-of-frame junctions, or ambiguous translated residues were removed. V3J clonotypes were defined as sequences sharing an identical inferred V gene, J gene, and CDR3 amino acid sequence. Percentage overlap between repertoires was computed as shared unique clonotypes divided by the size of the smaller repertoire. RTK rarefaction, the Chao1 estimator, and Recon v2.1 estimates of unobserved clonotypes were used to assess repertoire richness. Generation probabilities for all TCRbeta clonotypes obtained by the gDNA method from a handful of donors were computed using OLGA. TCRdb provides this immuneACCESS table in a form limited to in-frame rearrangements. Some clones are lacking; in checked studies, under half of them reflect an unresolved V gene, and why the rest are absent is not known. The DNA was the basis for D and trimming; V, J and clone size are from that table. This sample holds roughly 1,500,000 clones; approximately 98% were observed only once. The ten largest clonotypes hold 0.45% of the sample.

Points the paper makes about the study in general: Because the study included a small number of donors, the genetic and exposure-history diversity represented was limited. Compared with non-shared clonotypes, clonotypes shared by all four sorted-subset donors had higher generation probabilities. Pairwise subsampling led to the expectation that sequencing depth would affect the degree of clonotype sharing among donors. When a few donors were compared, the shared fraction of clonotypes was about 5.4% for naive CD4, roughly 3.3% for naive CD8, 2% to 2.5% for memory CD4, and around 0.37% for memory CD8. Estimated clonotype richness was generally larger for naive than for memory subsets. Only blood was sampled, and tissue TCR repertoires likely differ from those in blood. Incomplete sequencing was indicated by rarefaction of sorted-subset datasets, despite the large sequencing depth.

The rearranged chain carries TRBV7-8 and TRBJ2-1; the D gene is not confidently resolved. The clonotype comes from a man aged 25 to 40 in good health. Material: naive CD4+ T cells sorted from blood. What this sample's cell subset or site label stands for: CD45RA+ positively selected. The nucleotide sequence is TGTGCCAGCAGCTTAGTTCCCACCTCCAATGAGCAGTTCTTC. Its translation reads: CASSLVPTSNEQFF.